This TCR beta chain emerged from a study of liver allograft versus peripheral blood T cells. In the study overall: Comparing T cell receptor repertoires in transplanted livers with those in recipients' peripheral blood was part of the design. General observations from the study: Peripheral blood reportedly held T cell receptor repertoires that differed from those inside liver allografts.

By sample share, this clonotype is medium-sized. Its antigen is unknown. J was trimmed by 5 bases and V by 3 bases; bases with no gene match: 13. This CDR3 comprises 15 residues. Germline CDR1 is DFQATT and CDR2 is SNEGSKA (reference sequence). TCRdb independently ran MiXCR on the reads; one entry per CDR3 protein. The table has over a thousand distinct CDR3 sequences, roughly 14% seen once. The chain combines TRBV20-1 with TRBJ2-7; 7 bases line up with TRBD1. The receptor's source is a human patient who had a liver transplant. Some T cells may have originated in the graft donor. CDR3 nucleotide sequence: TGCAGTGCTAGGAATAGGGCAGGGGGAAGAAACGAGCAGTACTTC. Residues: CSARNRAGGRNEQYF.